This T cell receptor (beta chain) was found in a study of T-cell memory formation after mild COVID-19. Broader study findings: The pre-infection memory compartment contained some responding clones, suggesting cross-reactive memory joined.

One entry per CDR3 protein results from TCRdb running MiXCR on the 5' RACE reads. This sample yields hundreds of thousands of distinct CDR3 sequences, of which around 20% are seen a single time; around 9.2% belongs to the top ten. The germline V gene has CDR1 DFQATT and CDR2 SNEGSKA (reference sequence). There are 15 residues in the CDR3. With 2 bases clipped from V and 2 bases from J, the junction kept 6 bases outside the gene matches. In this sample, this clonotype turned up a few times. Its target is unknown. This chain connects TRBV20-1 to TRBJ1-5; 7 bases align to TRBD1. Sequenced sample: PBMCs or a T cell subset sorted from them (not recorded which). This clonotype originated in an adult woman who had mild COVID-19 (a few samples of this study predate the infection). Cell type and time point are not known. The DNA of the CDR3 is TGCAGTGCTAGACAACAGGGGATTGGCAATCAGCCCCAGCATTTT. It specifies CSARQQGIGNQPQHF.